This TCR beta chain was retrieved from a study of T cell repertoires in cytomegalovirus infection. On the study more broadly: CMV infection and matching HLA type were both indicated by public TCR beta signatures. Study findings and constraints: Clonotype analysis showed dominance of the ex vivo response by HLA-C-restricted CMV-specific TCR beta clonotypes.

V shed 5 bases and J shed 5 bases, with 9 bases lying between them. The CDR3 runs 13 residues. CDR1 and CDR2 (germline): SGHVS, FQNEAQ. A remark on this clonotype: Its antigen is not known.

TCRdb independently ran MiXCR on the reads; one entry per CDR3 protein. The sample has approximately 170,000 distinct CDR3 sequences, about 15% seen once. Sequencing input: CD8+ T cells from PBMCs. The chain recombines TRBV7-8 with TRBJ2-2; TRBD1 is a possible D gene (6 bases). This TCR came from a human donor in good health (CMV status not recorded). Some clones in this sample may be carry-over from other donors' samples. CDR3 DNA sequence: TGTGCCAGCAGCAACAGGGAAACCGGGGAGCTGTTTTTT. Translating gives CASSNRETGELFF.